This is a list of T cell receptor beta chains from one sample in a study of cytomegalovirus exposure and HLA in healthy donors. TCRdb's table, derived via immunoSEQ multiplex PCR, lists solely in-frame clones and lacks some. The repertoire holds more than 150,000 clones, with about 80% as singletons. The sample was PBMCs. These TCRs come from a woman aged 30 to 39 in good health and CMV-seronegative. The CDR3 runs from the conserved cysteine through the conserved F or W. Fields, in order: V gene, clone size, D gene, J gene, CDR3 DNA, CDR3 protein. The D gene is left open where the match is weak. A row's size may be missing; if present it is once, few, many or a size class.

V gene: TRBV28
clone size: .
D gene: .
J gene: TRBJ1-2
CDR3 DNA: TGTGCCAGCAGGGCTGCGGGTCCTGCTGGCTACACCTTC
CDR3 protein: CASRAAGPAGYTF

V gene: TRBV7-8
clone size: once
D gene: TRBD2
J gene: TRBJ2-3
CDR3 DNA: TGTGCCAGCAGCTTAGGGCGGGGGGGGACAGATACGCAGTATTTT
CDR3 protein: CASSLGRGGTDTQYF

V gene: TRBV6-1
clone size: .
D gene: .
J gene: TRBJ2-7
CDR3 DNA: TGTGCCAGCAGTGAAAAGGCCGACAGCTCCTACGAGCAGTACTTC
CDR3 protein: CASSEKADSSYEQYF

V gene: TRBV4-1
clone size: .
D gene: TRBD2
J gene: TRBJ2-7
CDR3 DNA: TGCGCCAGCAGCCTTGGACTAGCGGGGGGGTACGAGCAGTACTTC
CDR3 protein: CASSLGLAGGYEQYF

V gene: TRBV6-1
clone size: .
D gene: .
J gene: TRBJ1-5
CDR3 DNA: TGTGCCAGCAGTTCGGGTCAGCCCCAGCATTTT
CDR3 protein: CASSSGQPQHF

V gene: TRBV7-3
clone size: .
D gene: TRBD2
J gene: TRBJ2-5
CDR3 DNA: TGTGCCAGCAGCTCACAACAGCGGGAGGCGACCGGGACCCAGTACTTC
CDR3 protein: CASSSQQREATGTQYF

V gene: TRBV6-6
clone size: once
D gene: TRBD1
J gene: TRBJ1-1
CDR3 DNA: TGTGCCAGCGGTTACGCTTTGCAGGGGGCCACTGAAGCTTTCTTT
CDR3 protein: CASGYALQGATEAFF

V gene: TRBV7-2
clone size: .
D gene: TRBD2
J gene: TRBJ2-3
CDR3 DNA: TGTGCCAGCAGCTTAGAGGCCGGGGGGGGCAGGACGCAGTATTTT
CDR3 protein: CASSLEAGGGRTQYF

V gene: TRBV19
clone size: few
D gene: .
J gene: TRBJ1-4
CDR3 DNA: TGTGCCAGTCAGAGCTCAGAACCGGGGAATGAAAAACTGTTTTTT
CDR3 protein: CASQSSEPGNEKLFF

V gene: TRBV6-1
clone size: .
D gene: .
J gene: TRBJ2-2
CDR3 DNA: TGTGCCAGCAGGGAATTTTATATCCTAACCACCGGGGAGCTGTTTTTT
CDR3 protein: CASREFYILTTGELFF

V gene: TRBV19
clone size: .
D gene: .
J gene: TRBJ2-5
CDR3 DNA: TGTGCCAGTAGTCATGGAGACACAGGGCCCCAGTACTTC
CDR3 protein: CASSHGDTGPQYF

V gene: TRBV5-1
clone size: few
D gene: .
J gene: TRBJ2-7
CDR3 DNA: TGCGCCAGCAGCTTCGTCCCCTCCGAGCAGTACTTC
CDR3 protein: CASSFVPSEQYF

V gene: TRBV28
clone size: .
D gene: .
J gene: TRBJ1-2
CDR3 DNA: TGTGCCAGCAGTTTGGCAGGGCGAAATGGCTACACCTTC
CDR3 protein: CASSLAGRNGYTF

V gene: TRBV27
clone size: .
D gene: TRBD2
J gene: TRBJ2-1
CDR3 DNA: TGTGCCAGCAGTTTTACCCACCCTCGTAAAGCCGGGACTAGTCTTAGTAATGAGCAGTTCTTC
CDR3 protein: CASSFTHPRKAGTSLSNEQFF

V gene: TRBV27
clone size: .
D gene: TRBD2
J gene: TRBJ2-1
CDR3 DNA: TGTGCCAGCAGTCTAGCGGGAGTTCCCTACAATGAGCAGTTCTTC
CDR3 protein: CASSLAGVPYNEQFF

V gene: TRBV7-2
clone size: .
D gene: .
J gene: TRBJ2-7
CDR3 DNA: TGTGCCAGCAGCTTGTTGGCCAGCGGGTACGAGCAGTACTTC
CDR3 protein: CASSLLASGYEQYF

V gene: TRBV6-1
clone size: once
D gene: TRBD2
J gene: TRBJ2-6
CDR3 DNA: TGTGCCAGCAGTGAACGTAGCGGGGTCTCTGGGGCCAACGTCCTGACTTTC
CDR3 protein: CASSERSGVSGANVLTF

V gene: TRBV7-2
clone size: .
D gene: TRBD1
J gene: TRBJ1-4
CDR3 DNA: TGTGCCAGCAGCTTAAATACAGGGGAAGGAAAACTGTTTTTT
CDR3 protein: CASSLNTGEGKLFF

V gene: TRBV11-2
clone size: few
D gene: .
J gene: TRBJ2-7
CDR3 DNA: TGTGCCAGCAGCGCCTATCTTGACTACGAGCAGTACTTC
CDR3 protein: CASSAYLDYEQYF